Each of the 2 T cell receptor beta chains below was sequenced from the same sample in a study of T cell clusters in autoimmune cytopenias. Approximately 36,000 genome equivalents of blood DNA were amplified for TRB. TRB was amplified by touch-down multiplex PCR, primer pools A and B combined. TCRdb reprocessed the multiplex PCR reads, keeping one entry per CDR3 protein, no DNA. This sample carries roughly 4,200 distinct CDR3 sequences, with about 18% going to the ten biggest clones. The sample was also reused in another study, on T cell repertoires in aging, cancer and after chemotherapy.

The sample taken for sequencing was peripheral blood. The receptors originated from a human donor in good health.

The CDR3 loop reads CASSPQGFNEKLFF. The rearrangement uses TRBV7-2 and TRBJ1-4; the D call of TRBD1 rests on TCRdb alone, since no DNA is present to check it. CDR3 length: 14 amino acids. Germline V gene data show CDR1 as SGHTA and CDR2 as FQGNSA.

The V gene is TRBV6-5, the J gene TRBJ2-1; the TRBD1 assignment by TCRdb is unverifiable without DNA. CDR1 is MNHEY and CDR2 is SVGAGI in the germline V gene. This CDR3 is built from 19 residues. The CDR3: CASSSHSGTWGSSYNEQFF.